This note documents a single TCR beta chain sequence. Antigen specificity is unknown. These data come from a study of long-term antiretroviral therapy in people with HIV. Study results and limitations: Repertoires from HIV showed CDR3 length ranges narrower than those of controls. Every time point showed a repertoire led by clones expanded before ART.

The content of samples before DNA extraction was roughly 1-10 million cryopreserved PBMC. Germline CDR1 is MNHEY and CDR2 is SMNVEV (reference sequence). V lost 5 bases, J lost 4 bases, and 5 bases stayed unmatched. CDR3 length: 13 residues. Sequencing relied on immunoSEQ assay v3.0, run at survey level. Libraries were prepared by immunoSEQ multiplex PCR; TCRdb keeps only in-frame clonotypes and omits some of them. The data show some 30,000 clones, about 82% seen once. The TCR was taken from a young man with HIV. The rearrangement links TRBV27 to TRBJ2-7, with 7 bases lining up with TRBD2. The specimen was unsorted PBMCs, collected around 3.3 years after starting antiretroviral therapy. The CDR3 region has the DNA TGTGCCAGCAGTCGGCGGGGGAGTTACGAGCAGTACTTC. It translates to CASSRRGSYEQYF.